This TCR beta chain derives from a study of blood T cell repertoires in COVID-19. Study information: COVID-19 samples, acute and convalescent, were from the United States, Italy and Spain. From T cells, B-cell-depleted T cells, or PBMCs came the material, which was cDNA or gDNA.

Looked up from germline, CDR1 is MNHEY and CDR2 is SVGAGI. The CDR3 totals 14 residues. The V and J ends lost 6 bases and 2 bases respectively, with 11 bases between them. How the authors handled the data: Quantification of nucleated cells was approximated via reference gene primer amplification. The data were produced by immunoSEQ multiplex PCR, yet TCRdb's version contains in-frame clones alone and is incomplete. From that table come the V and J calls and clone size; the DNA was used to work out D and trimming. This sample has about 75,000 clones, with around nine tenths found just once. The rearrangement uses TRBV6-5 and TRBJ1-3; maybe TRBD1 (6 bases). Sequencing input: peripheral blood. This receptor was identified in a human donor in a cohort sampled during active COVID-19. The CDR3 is CASRKGGPGNTIYF. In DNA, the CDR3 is TGTGCCAGCAGAAAAGGGGGACCTGGAAACACCATATATTTT.